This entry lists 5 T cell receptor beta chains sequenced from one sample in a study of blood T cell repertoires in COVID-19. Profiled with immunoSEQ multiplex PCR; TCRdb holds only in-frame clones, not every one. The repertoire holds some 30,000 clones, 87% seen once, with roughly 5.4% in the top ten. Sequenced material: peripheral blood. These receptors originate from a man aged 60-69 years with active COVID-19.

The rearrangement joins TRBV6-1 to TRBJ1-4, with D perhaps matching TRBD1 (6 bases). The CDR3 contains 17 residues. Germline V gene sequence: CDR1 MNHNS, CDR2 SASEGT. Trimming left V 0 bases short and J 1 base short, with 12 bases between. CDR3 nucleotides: TGTGCCAGCAGTGAAGCGCGGGGGCATGGAACTAATGAAAAACTGTTTTTT. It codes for CASSEARGHGTNEKLFF.

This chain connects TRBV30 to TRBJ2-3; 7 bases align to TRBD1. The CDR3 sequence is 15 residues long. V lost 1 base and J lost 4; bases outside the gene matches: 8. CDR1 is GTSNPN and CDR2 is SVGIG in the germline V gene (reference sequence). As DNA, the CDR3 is TGTGCCTGGAGTGAGACCGGGACAGTGGCAGATACGCAGTATTTT. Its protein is CAWSETGTVADTQYF.

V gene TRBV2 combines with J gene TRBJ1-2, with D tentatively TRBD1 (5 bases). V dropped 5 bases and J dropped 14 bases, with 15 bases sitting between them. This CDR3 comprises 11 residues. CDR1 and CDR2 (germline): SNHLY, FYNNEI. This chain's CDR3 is CASSRDARDTF. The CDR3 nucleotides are TGTGCCAGCAGTAGGGACGCGCGGGATACCTTC.

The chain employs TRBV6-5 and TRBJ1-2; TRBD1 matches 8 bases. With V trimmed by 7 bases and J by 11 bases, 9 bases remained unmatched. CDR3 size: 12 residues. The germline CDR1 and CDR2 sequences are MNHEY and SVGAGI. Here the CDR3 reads CASTPGRGRYTF. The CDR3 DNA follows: TGTGCCAGCACTCCCGGCAGGGGGCGATACACCTTC.

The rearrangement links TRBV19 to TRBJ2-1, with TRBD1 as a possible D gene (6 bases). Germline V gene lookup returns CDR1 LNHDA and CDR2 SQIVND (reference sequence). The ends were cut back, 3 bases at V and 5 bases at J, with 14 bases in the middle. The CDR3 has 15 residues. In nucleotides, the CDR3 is TGTGCCAGTAGTATTGTAGGGGACACCAACAATGAGCAGTTCTTC. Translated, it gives CASSIVGDTNNEQFF.